This is a list of T cell receptor beta chains from one sample in a study of cytotoxic CD8 clonotypes in ibrutinib-treated CLL. Some clones are missing from TCRdb's copy, which holds only in-frame ones; the method was immunoSEQ multiplex PCR. The table lists about 140,000 clones, 80% of them singletons. Sequenced material: PBMCs, taken after 36 months of ibrutinib treatment. Every receptor here comes from a human donor with chronic lymphocytic leukemia. Both conserved end residues are part of each CDR3. D genes are given only for firm matches. Clone size is stated in some rows and not others, as once, few, many or a class when expanded.

D	size	V	J	CDR3	DNA
TRBD2	.	TRBV5-8	TRBJ2-7	CASSLGTSSFSAYEQYF	TGTGCCAGCAGCTTGGGGACTAGCAGTTTCAGCGCCTACGAGCAGTACTTC
.	.	TRBV6-5	TRBJ1-1	CASSRPGAPEAFF	TGTGCCAGCAGTCGACCGGGGGCCCCTGAAGCTTTCTTT
TRBD1	.	TRBV5-1	TRBJ1-2	CASSLVTGERGYTF	TGCGCCAGCAGCTTGGTCACAGGGGAGCGTGGCTACACCTTC
.	.	TRBV1	TRBJ2-7	CTSSLEAGGPLTTRKGQYF	TGCACCAGCAGTCTGGAAGCGGGAGGGCCGTTGACAACAAGGAAGGGGCAGTACTTC
.	once	TRBV10-1	TRBJ2-7	CASSAQGYEQYF	TGCGCCAGCAGTGCCCAGGGATACGAGCAGTACTTC
.	once	TRBV9	TRBJ1-1	CASINPRREDTEAFF	TGTGCCAGTATTAACCCACGCAGGGAGGACACTGAAGCTTTCTTT
TRBD1	.	TRBV5-6	TRBJ1-5	CASSRHRQGRSNQPQHF	TGTGCCAGCAGCAGGCATCGACAGGGCCGGAGCAATCAGCCCCAGCATTTT
.	.	TRBV5-6	TRBJ2-5	CASSLFHQETQYF	TGTGCCAGCAGCTTGTTCCATCAAGAGACCCAGTACTTC
.	once	TRBV18	TRBJ2-7	CASSPAGPYEQYF	TGTGCCAGCTCACCAGCAGGGCCCTACGAGCAGTACTTC
TRBD2	.	TRBV30	TRBJ2-1	CACRTSGILQGEQFF	TGTGCCTGCCGGACTAGCGGGATCTTACAGGGTGAGCAGTTCTTC
TRBD1	.	TRBV7-3	TRBJ1-2	CASSSTTGGGYGYTF	TGTGCCAGCAGCTCGACGACAGGGGGCGGCTATGGCTACACCTTC
TRBD1	.	TRBV6-5	TRBJ1-2	CASSYGRGEYGYTF	TGTGCCAGCAGTTACGGCAGGGGGGAGTATGGCTACACCTTC
TRBD2	.	TRBV11-3	TRBJ2-2	CASSLAASGGRELFF	TGTGCCAGCAGCTTAGCCGCTAGCGGGGGACGGGAGCTGTTTTTT
.	.	TRBV5-1	TRBJ2-7	CASSLGQNLNYEQYF	TGCGCCAGCAGCTTGGGGCAGAACCTCAACTACGAGCAGTACTTC
TRBD1	few	TRBV10-3	TRBJ2-7	CAIRVSVEQGANEQYF	TGTGCCATCAGGGTATCAGTGGAACAGGGGGCCAACGAGCAGTACTTC
.	many	TRBV5-1	TRBJ1-6	CASSSGIQNSPLHF	TGCGCCAGCAGCTCGGGGATACAGAATTCACCCCTCCACTTT
TRBD2	.	TRBV7-3	TRBJ2-3	CASSSASGTTDTQYF	TGTGCCAGCAGCTCGGCTAGCGGAACCACAGATACGCAGTATTTT
TRBD2	.	TRBV7-9	TRBJ2-7	CASSLIGLAGYSYEQYF	TGTGCCAGCAGCTTAATTGGACTAGCGGGGTACTCCTACGAGCAGTACTTC
TRBD2	.	TRBV18	TRBJ2-7	CASSPLRGKPYEQYF	TGTGCCAGCTCACCATTGCGGGGGAAACCCTACGAGCAGTACTTC
.	.	TRBV7-8	TRBJ1-1	CASSSIVGREAFF	TGTGCCAGCAGCTCCATAGTAGGGAGGGAAGCTTTCTTT
TRBD2	.	TRBV5-1	TRBJ2-3	CASSLDRALAGWYF	TGCGCCAGCAGCTTGGACCGGGCACTAGCGGGTTGGTATTTT
TRBD1	.	TRBV7-9	TRBJ1-2	CASSSRTGAGYTF	TGTGCCAGCAGCTCCCGGACAGGGGCGGGCTACACCTTC
.	.	TRBV15	TRBJ2-1	CATSTRGGNYNEQFF	TGTGCCACCAGCACGAGAGGGGGGAACTACAATGAGCAGTTCTTC
TRBD1	.	TRBV5-1	TRBJ2-2	CASSQQGTPGELFF	TGCGCCAGCAGCCAACAGGGGACGCCCGGGGAGCTGTTTTTT
.	.	TRBV19	TRBJ2-5	CASSKGVVPVGETQYF	TGTGCCAGTAGTAAGGGAGTGGTCCCCGTGGGAGAGACCCAGTACTTC
.	few	TRBV18	TRBJ1-2	CASSPPIGAYGYTF	TGTGCCAGCTCACCACCGATCGGTGCCTATGGCTACACCTTC
.	.	TRBV6-1	TRBJ2-7	CASRPLVREQYF	TGTGCCAGCAGGCCGTTAGTGCGCGAGCAGTACTTC
.	few	TRBV28	TRBJ2-3	CASTKDELADTQYF	TGTGCCAGCACCAAGGACGAGTTGGCAGATACGCAGTATTTT
.	few	TRBV18	TRBJ1-2	CASSPLEANDGYTF	TGTGCCAGCTCACCATTGGAGGCCAACGATGGCTACACCTTC
.	.	TRBV5-1	TRBJ2-5	CASSLMGPETQYF	TGCGCCAGCAGCTTGATGGGCCCGGAGACCCAGTACTTC
.	.	TRBV7-9	TRBJ1-1	CASSPDSWNTEAFF	TGTGCCAGCAGCCCGGACAGTTGGAACACTGAAGCTTTCTTT
.	.	TRBV27	TRBJ2-1	CASSLDLSNSYNEQFF	TGTGCCAGCAGTTTAGACCTCTCCAACTCCTACAATGAGCAGTTCTTC
.	.	TRBV7-9	TRBJ2-5	CASSIRGPVETQYF	TGTGCCAGCAGCATCCGGGGCCCGGTCGAGACCCAGTACTTC
.	.	TRBV15	TRBJ2-7	CATSRDFRVNEQYF	TGTGCCACCAGCAGAGATTTCAGGGTCAACGAGCAGTACTTC
.	.	TRBV5-6	TRBJ1-2	CASSPGQLNYGYTF	TGTGCCAGCAGCCCCGGGCAACTTAACTATGGCTACACCTTC
.	.	TRBV5-1	TRBJ1-4	CASSLERQDPEKLFF	TGCGCCAGCAGCTTGGAGAGACAGGATCCAGAAAAACTGTTTTTT
.	.	TRBV5-4	TRBJ1-6	CASSQENRAASPLHF	TGTGCCAGCAGCCAAGAGAACAGGGCAGCTTCACCCCTCCACTTT